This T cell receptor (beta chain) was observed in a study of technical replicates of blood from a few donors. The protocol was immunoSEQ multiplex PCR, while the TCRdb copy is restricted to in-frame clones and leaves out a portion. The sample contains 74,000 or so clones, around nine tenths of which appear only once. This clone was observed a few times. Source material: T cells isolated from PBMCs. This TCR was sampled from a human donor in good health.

The CDR3 DNA reads TGTGCCAGCAGCTTAGTGGTCGGGGATACCACTGAAGCTTTCTTT. It is translated as CASSLVVGDTTEAFF. This rearrangement joins TRBV7-9 to TRBJ1-1; D is undetermined. V was pared by 1 base and J by 4 bases, with 13 bases between. This CDR3 is built from 15 residues. Germline CDR1 is SEHNR and CDR2 is FQNEAQ (reference sequence).